The next 8 T cell receptor beta chains were all read from a single sample in a study of T cell responses to AZD1222 COVID-19 vaccine (dated by TCRdb to about 2021). Libraries were made using the immunoSEQ multiplex PCR assay. TCRdb holds this immuneACCESS table with in-frame rearrangements only. Some clones are missing; in checked studies, unresolved V genes explain under half, and the rest has no known cause. The table for this sample lists 97,000 or so clones; approximately 88% of them were counted only once. Jointly, the top ten make up 2.5% to 3.5% of the sample. The time point label corresponds to: baseline before first vaccination. Material: peripheral blood, obtained on day 0 of AZD1222 vaccination. These receptors originate from an adult in good health.

There are a few counts of this clone. The chain carries TRBV5-1 and TRBJ1-3, with D maybe TRBD1 (5 bases). There are 14 residues in the CDR3. V dropped 0 bases and J dropped 4 bases, with 8 bases sitting between them. The germline CDR1 and CDR2 sequences are SGHRS and YFSETQ. The CDR3 sequence: CASSLEGVGNTIYF. CDR3 sequence (DNA): TGCGCCAGCAGCTTGGAAGGGGTCGGAAACACCATATATTTT.

The rearrangement uses TRBV6-5 and TRBJ2-3; D is possibly TRBD2 (5 bases). The V and J ends lost 8 bases and 6 bases respectively, with 9 bases between them. The CDR3 covers 11 residues. Germline V gene sequence: CDR1 MNHEY, CDR2 SVGAGI. For the CDR3, the DNA is TGTGCCAGCGGCCCGGGGGATACGCAGTATTTT. Translating gives CASGPGDTQYF.

The chain recombines TRBV7-9 with TRBJ1-4, with TRBD1 matching 9 bases. This CDR3 spans 15 amino acids. Germline CDR1 is SEHNR and CDR2 is FQNEAQ (reference sequence). V trimming: 5 bases; J trimming: 5 bases; junction bases outside the gene matches: 6. The CDR3 here is CASSPWDRENEKLFF. CDR3 bases: TGTGCCAGCAGCCCCTGGGACAGGGAAAATGAAAAACTGTTTTTT.

This CDR3 is CASSATGTGVGNTIYF. The CDR3 DNA reads as TGTGCCAGCAGCGCCACCGGGACAGGGGTTGGAAACACCATATATTTT. The V and J genes are TRBV9 and TRBJ1-3, with 10 bases fitting TRBD1. CDR1 is SGDLS and CDR2 is YYNGEE in the germline V gene. The CDR3 extends over 16 amino acids. J was trimmed by 3 bases and V by 3 bases; bases with no gene match: 6.

This chain joins TRBV7-8 and TRBJ1-2, with a tentative D call TRBD1 (6 bases). The CDR3 has 15 amino acids. Trimming shortened V by 4 bases and J by 3 bases, and 15 bases separated the two germline ends. CDR1 and CDR2 from the germline V gene are SGHVS and FQNEAQ. CDR3 DNA: TGTGCCAGCAGCTCGTCGACGGGGGCGCACTATGGCTACACCTTC. It translates to CASSSSTGAHYGYTF.

The rearrangement joins TRBV28 to TRBJ2-4; 7 nucleotides align to TRBD2. The germline V gene encodes CDR1 MDHEN and CDR2 SYDVKM. CDR3 length: 16 amino acids. With 7 bases clipped from V and 0 bases from J, the junction kept 9 bases outside the gene matches. The CDR3 sequence: CASNKPGGLAKNIQYF. CDR3 sequence (DNA): TGTGCCAGCAATAAACCGGGAGGCCTAGCCAAAAACATTCAGTACTTC.

The gene calls are TRBV19 and TRBJ1-2; 7 nucleotides match TRBD1. The CDR3 is 14 residues long. The ends lost 6 bases at V and 6 bases at J; junction bases unmatched: 10. Germline loops: CDR1 LNHDA, CDR2 SQIVND (reference sequence). DNA for the CDR3: TGTGCCAGTAGCTTACAGGGGAGTGTCGATGGCTACACCTTC. Amino acids: CASSLQGSVDGYTF.

The chain joins TRBV6-1 to TRBJ1-4, with TRBD1 identical over 8 bases. Germline V lookup: CDR1 MNHNS, CDR2 SASEGT. This CDR3 has 15 amino acids. V dropped 1 base and J dropped 8; count of bases not matched to a gene: 6. In DNA, the CDR3 is TGTGCCAGCAGTGAAGGGACAGGGACTTTCGAAAAACTGTTTTTT. It yields the protein CASSEGTGTFEKLFF.